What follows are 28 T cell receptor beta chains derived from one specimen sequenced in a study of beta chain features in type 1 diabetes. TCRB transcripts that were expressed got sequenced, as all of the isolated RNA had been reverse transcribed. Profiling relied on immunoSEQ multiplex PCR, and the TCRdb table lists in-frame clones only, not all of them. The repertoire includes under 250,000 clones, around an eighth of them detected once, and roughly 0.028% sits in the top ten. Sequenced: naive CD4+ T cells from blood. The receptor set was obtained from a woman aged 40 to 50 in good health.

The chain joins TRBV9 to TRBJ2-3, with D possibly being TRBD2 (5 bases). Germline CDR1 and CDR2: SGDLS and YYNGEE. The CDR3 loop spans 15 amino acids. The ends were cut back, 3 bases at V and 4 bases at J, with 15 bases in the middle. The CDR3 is CASSARILGPDTQYF. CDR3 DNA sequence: TGTGCCAGCAGCGCCCGGATACTAGGACCAGATACGCAGTATTTT.

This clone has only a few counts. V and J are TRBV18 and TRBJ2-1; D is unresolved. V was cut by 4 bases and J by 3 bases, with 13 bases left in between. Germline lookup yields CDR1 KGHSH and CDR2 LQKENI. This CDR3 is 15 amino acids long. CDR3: CASSLVRRNYNEQFF. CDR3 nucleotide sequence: TGTGCCAGCTCACTGGTGCGGCGGAACTACAATGAGCAGTTCTTC.

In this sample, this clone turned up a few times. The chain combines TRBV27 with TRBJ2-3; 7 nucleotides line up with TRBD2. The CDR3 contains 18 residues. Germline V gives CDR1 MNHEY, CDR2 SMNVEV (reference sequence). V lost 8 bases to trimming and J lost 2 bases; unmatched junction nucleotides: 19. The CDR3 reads CASGGGGTSARTTDTQYF. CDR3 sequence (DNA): TGTGCCAGCGGCGGGGGTGGGACTTCGGCCCGGACCACAGATACGCAGTATTTT.

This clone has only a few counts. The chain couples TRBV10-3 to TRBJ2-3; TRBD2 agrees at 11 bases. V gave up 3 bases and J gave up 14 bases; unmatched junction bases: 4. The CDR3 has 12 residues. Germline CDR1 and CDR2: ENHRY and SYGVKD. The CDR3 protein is CAISDSGGALYF. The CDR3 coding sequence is TGTGCCATCAGTGATAGCGGGGGGGCTTTGTATTTT.

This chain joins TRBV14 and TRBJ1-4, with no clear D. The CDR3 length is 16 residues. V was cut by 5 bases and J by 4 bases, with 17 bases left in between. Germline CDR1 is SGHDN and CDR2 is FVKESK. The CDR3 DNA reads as TGTGCCAGCAGCTTAACATCTTCAGTTGGTAATGAAAAACTGTTTTTT. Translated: CASSLTSSVGNEKLFF.

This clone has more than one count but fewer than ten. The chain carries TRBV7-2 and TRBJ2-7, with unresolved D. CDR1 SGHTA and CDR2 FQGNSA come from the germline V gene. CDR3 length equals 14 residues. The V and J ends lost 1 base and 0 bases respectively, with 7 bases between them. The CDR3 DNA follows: TGTGCCAGCAGCTTAGATTACTTCTCCTACGAGCAGTACTTC. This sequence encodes CASSLDYFSYEQYF.

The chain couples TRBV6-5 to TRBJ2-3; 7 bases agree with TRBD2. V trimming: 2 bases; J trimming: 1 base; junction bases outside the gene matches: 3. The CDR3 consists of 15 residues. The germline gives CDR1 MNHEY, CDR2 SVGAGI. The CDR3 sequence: CASSYRLAGTDTQYF. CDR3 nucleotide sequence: TGTGCCAGCAGTTACCGGCTAGCGGGCACAGATACGCAGTATTTT.

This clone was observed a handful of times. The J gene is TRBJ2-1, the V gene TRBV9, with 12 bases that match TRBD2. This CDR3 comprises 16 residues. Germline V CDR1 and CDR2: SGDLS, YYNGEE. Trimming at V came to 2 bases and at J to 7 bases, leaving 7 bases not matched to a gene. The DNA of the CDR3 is TGTGCCAGCAGCGTTCCTAGCGGGGGGGCTGCGAATGAGCAGTTCTTC. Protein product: CASSVPSGGAANEQFF.

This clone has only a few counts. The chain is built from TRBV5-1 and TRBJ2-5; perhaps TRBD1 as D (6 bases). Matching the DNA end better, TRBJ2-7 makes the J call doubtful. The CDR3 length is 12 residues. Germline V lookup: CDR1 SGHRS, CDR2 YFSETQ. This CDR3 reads CASSADRTEQYF. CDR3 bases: TGCGCCAGCAGCGCGGACAGAACCGAGCAGTACTTC.

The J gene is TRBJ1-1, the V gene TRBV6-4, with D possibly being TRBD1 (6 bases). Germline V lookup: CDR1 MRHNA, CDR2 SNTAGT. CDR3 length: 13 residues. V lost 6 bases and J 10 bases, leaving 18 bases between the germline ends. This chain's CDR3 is CASSLEMGAAAFF. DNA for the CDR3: TGTGCCAGCAGCCTCGAGATGGGGGCCGCAGCTTTCTTT.

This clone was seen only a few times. The CDR3 spells CASSDPGGDNEQFF. Here the CDR3 DNA reads TGTGCCAGCAGTGACCCCGGCGGGGACAATGAGCAGTTCTTC. The chain recombines TRBV6-4 with TRBJ2-1, with a possible D match to TRBD2 (6 bases). Germline values: CDR1 MRHNA, CDR2 SNTAGT. The ends were cut back, 2 bases at V and 5 bases at J, with 10 bases in the middle. The CDR3 is 14 amino acids.

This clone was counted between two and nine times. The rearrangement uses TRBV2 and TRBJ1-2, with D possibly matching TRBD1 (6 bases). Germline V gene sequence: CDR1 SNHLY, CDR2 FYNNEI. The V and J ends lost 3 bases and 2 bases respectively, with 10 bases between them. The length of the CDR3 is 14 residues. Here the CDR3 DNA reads TGTGCCAGCAGTGATCCTGACAGGAACTATGGCTACACCTTC. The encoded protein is CASSDPDRNYGYTF.

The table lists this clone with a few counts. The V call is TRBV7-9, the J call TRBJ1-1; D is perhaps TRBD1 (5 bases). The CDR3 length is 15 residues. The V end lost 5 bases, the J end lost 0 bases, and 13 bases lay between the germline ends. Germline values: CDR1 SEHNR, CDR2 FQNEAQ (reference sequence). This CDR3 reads CASSPSAGLNTEAFF. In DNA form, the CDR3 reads TGTGCCAGCAGCCCCTCAGCAGGGCTGAACACTGAAGCTTTCTTT.

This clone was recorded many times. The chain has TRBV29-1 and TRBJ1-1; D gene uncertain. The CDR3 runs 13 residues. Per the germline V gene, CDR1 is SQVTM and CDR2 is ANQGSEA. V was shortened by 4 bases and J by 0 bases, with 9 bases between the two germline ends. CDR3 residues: CSVGGFMNTEAFF. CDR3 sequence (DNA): TGCAGCGTTGGCGGGTTCATGAACACTGAAGCTTTCTTT.

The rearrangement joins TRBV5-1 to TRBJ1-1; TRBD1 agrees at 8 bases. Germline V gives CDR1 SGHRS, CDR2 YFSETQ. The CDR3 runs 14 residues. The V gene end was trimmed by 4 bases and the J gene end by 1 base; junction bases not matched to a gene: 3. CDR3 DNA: TGCGCCAGCAGCACCGGACAGGGGAACACTGAAGCTTTCTTT. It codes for CASSTGQGNTEAFF. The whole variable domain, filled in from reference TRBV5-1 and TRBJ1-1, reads KAGVTQTPRYLIKTRGQQVTLSCSPISGHRSVSWYQQTPGQGLQFLFEYFSETQRNKGNFPGRFSGRQFSNSRSEMNVSTLELGDSALYLCASSTGQGNTEAFFGQGTRLTVV.

CDR3 amino acids: CASSPQYQGNQPQHF. Written as DNA, the CDR3 is TGTGCCAGCAGTCCCCAGTATCAGGGCAATCAGCCCCAGCATTTT. The chain carries TRBV6-5 and TRBJ1-5; D gene ambiguous. Germline CDR1 MNHEY, CDR2 SVGAGI. V lost 5 bases and J lost 2, with 13 bases in between. The CDR3 sequence is 15 residues long.

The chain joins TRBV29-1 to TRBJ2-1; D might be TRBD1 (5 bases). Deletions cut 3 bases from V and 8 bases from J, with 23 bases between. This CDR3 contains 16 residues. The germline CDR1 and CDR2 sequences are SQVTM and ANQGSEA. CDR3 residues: CSVDIGVWYEGDEQFF. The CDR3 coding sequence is TGCAGCGTTGATATTGGAGTGTGGTATGAAGGGGATGAGCAGTTCTTC.

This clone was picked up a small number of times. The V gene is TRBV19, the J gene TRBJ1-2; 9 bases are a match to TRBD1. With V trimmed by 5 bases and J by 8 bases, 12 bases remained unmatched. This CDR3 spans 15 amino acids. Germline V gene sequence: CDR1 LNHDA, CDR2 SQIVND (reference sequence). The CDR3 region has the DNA TGTGCCAGTAGTGTCATCGGGACAGGGTTTTTGGGCTACACCTTC. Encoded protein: CASSVIGTGFLGYTF.

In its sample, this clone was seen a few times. CDR3 DNA sequence: TGCAGCGCCCGGGAAGGGAATCAGCCCCAGCATTTT. This codes for CSAREGNQPQHF. This chain joins TRBV29-1 and TRBJ1-5, with no clear D. V shed 7 bases and J shed 4 bases, with 11 bases lying between them. This CDR3 spans 12 amino acids. The V gene's germline CDR1 is SQVTM and CDR2 ANQGSEA.

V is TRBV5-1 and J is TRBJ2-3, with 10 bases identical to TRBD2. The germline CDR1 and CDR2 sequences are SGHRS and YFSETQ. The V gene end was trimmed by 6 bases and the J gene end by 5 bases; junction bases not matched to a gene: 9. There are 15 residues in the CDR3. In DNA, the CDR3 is TGCGCCAGCAAGGCGTATAGCGGGGGGCAAGATACGCAGTATTTT. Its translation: CASKAYSGGQDTQYF.

CDR3 DNA sequence: TGTGCCAGCAGCTTGACCGGGACAGGGAACACTGAAGCTTTCTTT. The encoded protein is CASSLTGTGNTEAFF. V usage is TRBV11-2 and J usage is TRBJ1-1; 8 nucleotides line up with TRBD1. Germline V gene data show CDR1 as SGHAT and CDR2 as FQNNGV. CDR3 length equals 15 residues. V lost 3 bases and J lost 1; bases outside the gene matches: 4.

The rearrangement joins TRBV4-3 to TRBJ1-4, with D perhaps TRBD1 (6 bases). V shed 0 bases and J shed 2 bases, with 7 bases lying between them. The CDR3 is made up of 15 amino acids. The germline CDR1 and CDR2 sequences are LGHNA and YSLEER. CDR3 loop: CASSQEGGTNEKLFF. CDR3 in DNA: TGCGCCAGCAGCCAAGAAGGGGGTACTAATGAAAAACTGTTTTTT.

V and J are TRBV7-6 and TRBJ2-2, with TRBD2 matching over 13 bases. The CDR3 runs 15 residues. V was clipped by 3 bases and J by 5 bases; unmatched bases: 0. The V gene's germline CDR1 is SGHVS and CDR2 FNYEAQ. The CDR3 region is CASSLGLAGTGELFF. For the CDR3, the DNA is TGTGCCAGCAGCTTGGGACTAGCGGGAACCGGGGAGCTGTTTTTT. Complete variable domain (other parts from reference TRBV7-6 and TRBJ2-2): GAGVSQSPRYKVTKRGQDVALRCDPISGHVSLYWYRQALGQGPEFLTYFNYEAQQDKSGLPNDRFSAERPEGSISTLTIQRTEQRDSAMYRCASSLGLAGTGELFFGEGSRLTVL.

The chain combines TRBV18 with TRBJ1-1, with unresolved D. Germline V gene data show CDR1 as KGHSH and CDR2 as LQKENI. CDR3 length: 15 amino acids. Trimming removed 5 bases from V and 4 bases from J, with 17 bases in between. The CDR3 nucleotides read TGTGCCAGCTCATCCATGGCCGGGGATTTCACTGAAGCTTTCTTT. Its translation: CASSSMAGDFTEAFF.

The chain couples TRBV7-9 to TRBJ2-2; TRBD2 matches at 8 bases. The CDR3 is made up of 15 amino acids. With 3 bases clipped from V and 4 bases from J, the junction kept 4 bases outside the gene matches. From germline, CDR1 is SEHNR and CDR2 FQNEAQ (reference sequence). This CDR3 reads CASSLGLDSTGELFF. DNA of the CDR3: TGTGCCAGCAGCTTGGGACTAGATTCCACCGGGGAGCTGTTTTTT.

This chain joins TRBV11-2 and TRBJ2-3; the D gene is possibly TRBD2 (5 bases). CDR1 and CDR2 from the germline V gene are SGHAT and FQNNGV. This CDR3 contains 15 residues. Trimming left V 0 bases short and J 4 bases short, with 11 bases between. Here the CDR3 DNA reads TGTGCCAGCAGCTTAGATTGGGTAGCGTCAGATACGCAGTATTTT. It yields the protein CASSLDWVASDTQYF. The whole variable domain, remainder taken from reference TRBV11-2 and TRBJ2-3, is EAGVAQSPRYKIIEKRQSVAFWCNPISGHATLYWYQQILGQGPKLLIQFQNNGVVDDSQLPKDRFSAERLKGVDSTLKIQPAKLEDSAVYLCASSLDWVASDTQYFGPGTRLTVL.

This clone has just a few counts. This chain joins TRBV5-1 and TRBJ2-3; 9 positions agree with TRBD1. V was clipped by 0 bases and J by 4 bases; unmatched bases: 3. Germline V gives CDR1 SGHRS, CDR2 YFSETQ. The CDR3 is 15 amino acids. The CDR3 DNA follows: TGCGCCAGCAGCTTGGGGACAGGGGAGTCAGATACGCAGTATTTT. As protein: CASSLGTGESDTQYF.

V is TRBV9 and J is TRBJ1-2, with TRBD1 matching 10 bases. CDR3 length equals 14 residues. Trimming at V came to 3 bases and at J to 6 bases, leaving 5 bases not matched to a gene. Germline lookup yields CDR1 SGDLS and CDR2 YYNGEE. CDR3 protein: CASSADRGVDGYTF. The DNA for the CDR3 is TGTGCCAGCAGCGCGGACAGGGGGGTAGATGGCTACACCTTC.